These 22 T cell receptor beta chains were sequenced from one sample in a study of T cells in Graves' hyperthyroidism and ophthalmopathy. Authors of the study amplified TCR beta CDR3 regions from RNA transcripts. The TCR CDR3 was amplified in a first-round RT-PCR using the HTBI primer set. MiXCR was run by TCRdb on the multiplex PCR reads, yielding one entry per CDR3 protein. The sample shows about 560,000 distinct CDR3 sequences, approximately 14% of them seen only once. Sequences were obtained from blood. The receptor set was obtained from a young woman with Graves' hyperthyroidism.

The chain couples TRBV5-5 to TRBJ1-2; the D gene is possibly TRBD1 (5 bases). The V gene lost 4 bases and the J gene lost 7 bases, with 20 bases spanning the gap. This CDR3 has 15 amino acids. Germline values: CDR1 SGHKS, CDR2 YYEKEE (reference sequence). As DNA, the CDR3 is TGTGCCAGCAGCCATTACCGGGCAGGGATACGTGGCTACACCTTC. Its protein product is CASSHYRAGIRGYTF.

This clonotype has a count of ten or more. The gene calls are TRBV3-1 and TRBJ2-4, with no clear D. V was pared by 4 bases and J by 2 bases, with 18 bases between. In germline, CDR1 is LGHDT, CDR2 YNNKEL (reference sequence). The CDR3 length is 17 residues. CDR3 loop: CASSLSRNGGTKNIQYF. The CDR3 DNA reads as TGTGCCAGCAGCCTATCTAGAAACGGTGGAACCAAAAACATTCAGTACTTC.

The sample holds a few counts of this clonotype. One junction end disagrees with the germline gene, perhaps due to a read error. The rearrangement links TRBV5-1 to TRBJ1-4, with D maybe TRBD1 (6 bases). This CDR3 region has 13 residues. Germline-derived CDR1 and CDR2 are SGHRS and YFSETQ. This chain's CDR3 is CASSLRGQEKLLF. The CDR3 DNA reads TGCGCCAGCAGCTTACGGGGGCAGGAAAAACTGCTTTTT.

This clonotype was seen many times. This chain links TRBV12-5 with TRBJ2-1, with D uncertain. V was clipped by 2 bases and J by 4 bases, with 9 bases between them. CDR1 and CDR2 from the germline V gene are LGHNT and FRNRAP. The CDR3 has 14 amino acids. The chain's CDR3 is CASGLTRPYNEQFF. The CDR3 coding sequence is TGTGCTAGTGGTTTGACAAGACCGTACAATGAGCAGTTCTTC.

This clonotype was recorded many times. The chain is built from TRBV12-5 and TRBJ1-5; no reliable D call. The germline CDR1 and CDR2 sequences are LGHNT and FRNRAP. CDR3 length equals 13 residues. The V gene lost 4 bases and the J gene lost 5 bases, with 9 bases spanning the gap. This chain's CDR3 is CASGSGMDQPQHF. CDR3 sequence (DNA): TGTGCTAGTGGTTCTGGTATGGATCAGCCCCAGCATTTT. The full variable domain, its missing parts supplied by reference TRBV12-5 and TRBJ1-5, is DARVTQTPRHKVTEMGQEVTMRCQPILGHNTVFWYRQTMMQGLELLAYFRNRAPLDDSGMPKDRFSAEMPDATLATLKIQPSEPRDSAVYFCASGSGMDQPQHFGDGTRLSIL.

This clonotype was seen at least ten times. The V gene is TRBV29-1, the J gene TRBJ2-5, with D perhaps TRBD1 (5 bases). The CDR3 totals 12 residues. Deletions cut 2 bases from V and 3 bases from J, with 7 bases between. Germline V gene sequence: CDR1 SQVTM, CDR2 ANQGSEA. The CDR3 bases are TGCAGCGTTGAATCAGGGAAAGAGACCCAGTACTTC. Residues: CSVESGKETQYF.

The table lists this clonotype with many counts. This rearrangement joins TRBV7-9 to TRBJ2-7, with a weak D call TRBD1 (6 bases). This CDR3 has 17 residues. The germline V and J ends were trimmed by 5 bases and 5 bases, with 25 bases remaining between them. Germline values: CDR1 SEHNR, CDR2 FQNEAQ (reference sequence). CDR3: CASSLSSKGQGYNEQYF. The CDR3 DNA reads TGTGCCAGCAGCCTCAGCTCTAAAGGCCAGGGGTACAACGAGCAGTACTTC.

This clonotype showed up many times. This chain joins TRBV6-1 and TRBJ1-5; D gene ambiguous. The germline gives CDR1 MNHNS, CDR2 SASEGT. There are 16 residues in the CDR3. V gave up 3 bases and J gave up 1 base, with 13 bases separating them. The CDR3 nucleotides are TGTGCCAGCAGTGACCCGGAGTGGTACAGCAATCAGCCCCAGCATTTT. It encodes CASSDPEWYSNQPQHF.

This clonotype was seen many times. The chain uses TRBV7-2 and TRBJ2-7; 10 bases map to TRBD2. Germline V CDR1 and CDR2: SGHTA, FQGNSA. Trimming removed 3 bases from V and 3 bases from J; junction bases left unmatched: 14. The CDR3 loop spans 18 amino acids. The DNA of the CDR3 is TGTGCCAGCAGCTTTAGGACTAGCGGAAGAGGAGGGGGCTACGAGCAGTACTTC. Its translation: CASSFRTSGRGGGYEQYF.

This clonotype was counted only a few times. This chain uses TRBV27 with TRBJ2-5; TRBD2 is a possible D gene (6 bases). The germline V gene encodes CDR1 MNHEY and CDR2 SMNVEV (reference sequence). V lost 2 bases and J lost 4, with 11 bases in between. This CDR3 comprises 14 residues. The CDR3 DNA sequence: TGTGCCAGCAGTTTACTCCCACTAGCAGAGACCCAGTACTTC. Its protein product is CASSLLPLAETQYF.

In this sample, this clonotype turned up a few times. This rearrangement joins TRBV5-1 to TRBJ2-2; TRBD1 matches at 7 bases. Per the germline V gene, CDR1 is SGHRS and CDR2 is YFSETQ. The J segment lost 3 bases and the V segment lost 3 bases, leaving 5 bases of the junction unmatched. The CDR3 spans 15 residues. The CDR3 region is CASSYGTADTGELFF. CDR3 in DNA: TGCGCCAGCAGCTACGGGACAGCCGACACCGGGGAGCTGTTTTTT.

In this sample, this clonotype turned up many times. The chain joins TRBV6-5 to TRBJ2-7; 13 bases map to TRBD2. Per germline, CDR1 MNHEY and CDR2 SVGAGI. V shed 0 bases and J 3 bases; nucleotides not matched to a gene: 2. The CDR3 loop spans 16 amino acids. This chain's CDR3 is CASSYSWTSGGYEQYF. CDR3 sequence (DNA): TGTGCCAGCAGTTACTCCTGGACTAGCGGGGGCTACGAGCAGTACTTC.

The chain uses TRBV9 and TRBJ2-1, with TRBD1 matching over 7 bases. The trim removed 0 bases at V and 3 bases at J, leaving 6 bases unmatched. The CDR3 extends over 16 amino acids. In germline, CDR1 is SGDLS, CDR2 YYNGEE. DNA of the CDR3: TGTGCCAGCAGCGTAGGAGGGGGCGCCCGCTACAATGAGCAGTTCTTC. This translates into CASSVGGGARYNEQFF.

This clonotype was observed many times. V usage is TRBV12-3 or TRBV12-4 and J usage is TRBJ2-3; 8 bases align to TRBD1. The V gene end was trimmed by 7 bases and the J gene end by 4 bases; junction bases not matched to a gene: 7. This CDR3 spans 14 amino acids. In DNA, the CDR3 is TGTGCCAGCAACCTGGACAGGGTGTCAGATACGCAGTATTTT. As protein: CASNLDRVSDTQYF.

This clonotype was seen more than once but under ten times. V gene TRBV5-4 combines with J gene TRBJ2-1, with 8 positions matching TRBD2. The length of the CDR3 is 15 residues. Germline V lookup: CDR1 SGHNT, CDR2 YYREEE (reference sequence). V lost 3 bases to trimming and J lost 6 bases; unmatched junction nucleotides: 8. In DNA, the CDR3 is TGTGCCAGCAGCTATACTAGCGGTGTTAGCAATGAGCAGTTCTTC. It encodes CASSYTSGVSNEQFF.

This sequence joins TRBV27 and TRBJ2-3; 11 nucleotides agree with TRBD2. Per germline, CDR1 MNHEY and CDR2 SMNVEV (reference sequence). With V trimmed by 4 bases and J by 3 bases, 3 bases remained unmatched. The CDR3 has 15 amino acids. The CDR3 nucleotides are TGTGCCAGCAGTTCAACTAGCGGGAGAACAGATACGCAGTATTTT. Amino acid sequence: CASSSTSGRTDTQYF.

Many counts were recorded for this clonotype. The V gene is TRBV2, the J gene TRBJ1-6; possible D gene TRBD1, 5 bases. V was clipped by 1 base and J by 6 bases, with 10 bases between them. Germline assignment: CDR1 SNHLY and CDR2 FYNNEI. The CDR3 runs to 15 residues. The DNA of the CDR3 is TGTGCCAGCAGTGAAGATTGGGGGAGTAATTCACCCCTCCACTTT. Translation: CASSEDWGSNSPLHF.

This clonotype showed up many times. This chain links TRBV7-6 with TRBJ2-7; TRBD2 is a possible D gene (8 bases). The V end was cut by 0 bases, the J end by 7 bases, with 16 bases between. CDR1 SGHVS and CDR2 FNYEAQ come from the germline V gene. This CDR3 is built from 15 residues. Written as DNA, the CDR3 is TGTGCCAGCAGCTTAGCGGGACAGTCGGGGGGGGAGCAGTACTTC. It yields the protein CASSLAGQSGGEQYF.

The chain has TRBV5-1 and TRBJ2-7, with 15 bases identical to TRBD2. From germline, CDR1 is SGHRS and CDR2 YFSETQ. After removal of 4 bases from V and 3 bases from J, the junction contained 14 bases not matched to a gene. The CDR3 spans 19 residues. Here the CDR3 reads CASSGVPLGTSGRSYEQYF. The CDR3 nucleotides read TGCGCCAGCAGCGGCGTTCCACTCGGGACTAGCGGGAGGAGCTACGAGCAGTACTTC. The whole variable domain, remainder taken from reference TRBV5-1 and TRBJ2-7, is KAGVTQTPRYLIKTRGQQVTLSCSPISGHRSVSWYQQTPGQGLQFLFEYFSETQRNKGNFPGRFSGRQFSNSRSEMNVSTLELGDSALYLCASSGVPLGTSGRSYEQYFGPGTRLTVT.

This clonotype was recorded many times. Here the CDR3 reads CSAQTSGRTSYQETQYF. As DNA, the CDR3 is TGCAGTGCCCAAACTAGCGGGAGGACCTCGTACCAAGAGACCCAGTACTTC. V gene TRBV20-1 combines with J gene TRBJ2-5; 12 bases line up with TRBD2. With V trimmed by 6 bases and J by 0 bases, 11 bases remained unmatched. This CDR3 contains 17 residues. Germline V lookup: CDR1 DFQATT, CDR2 SNEGSKA (reference sequence).

In this sample, this clonotype turned up many times. The chain couples TRBV3-1 to TRBJ1-4; the D is unclear. The CDR3 totals 16 residues. V lost 0 bases, J lost 3 bases, and 11 bases lay in between. The V gene's germline CDR1 is LGHDT and CDR2 YNNKEL (reference sequence). CDR3: CASSQEPTNANEKLFF. The CDR3 DNA sequence: TGTGCCAGCAGCCAAGAGCCCACCAACGCTAATGAAAAACTGTTTTTT.

The chain uses TRBV6-6 and TRBJ2-7; TRBD2 is a possible D gene (6 bases). The CDR3 length is 15 residues. Germline values: CDR1 MNHNY, CDR2 SVGAGI (reference sequence). Trimming removed 0 bases from V and 4 bases from J, with 13 bases in between. The CDR3 here is CASSYSIADYYEQYF. The DNA of the CDR3 is TGTGCCAGCAGTTACTCGATAGCGGACTATTACGAGCAGTACTTC.